The 15 T cell receptor beta chains below come from one sample, sequenced in a study of CD8+ T cells in alopecia areata. The authors extracted RNA and reverse transcribed it into cDNA as the sequencing template. Assay used: immunoSEQ multiplex PCR; TCRdb lists only in-frame clones, some missing. In the table there are more than 90,000 clones, around 64% of which are singletons. Source material: CD4+ T cells sorted from blood. These receptors were taken from a human donor in good health.

This clone was picked up a small number of times. This chain links TRBV27 with TRBJ2-5, with 8 bases lining up with TRBD1. This CDR3 contains 14 residues. The germline gives CDR1 MNHEY, CDR2 SMNVEV (reference sequence). With 3 bases clipped from V and 5 bases from J, the junction kept 5 bases outside the gene matches. CDR3 coding DNA: TGTGCCAGCAGTTTTACAGGGGGTCGGGAGACCCAGTACTTC. Encoded protein: CASSFTGGRETQYF.

This clone was observed a few times. The chain couples TRBV5-1 to TRBJ2-1, with 9 bases aligning to TRBD1. Germline CDR1 SGHRS, CDR2 YFSETQ. Unmatched junction bases numbered 8, after V lost 1 base and J lost 6 bases. The CDR3 is made up of 16 amino acids. The CDR3 loop reads CASSLIGTGRLNEQFF. CDR3 nucleotide sequence: TGCGCCAGCAGCTTGATCGGGACAGGGAGGCTCAATGAGCAGTTCTTC.

This clone was counted only a few times. This chain connects TRBV10-3 to TRBJ2-3; 7 bases agree with TRBD2. The CDR3 is 13 residues long. The germline CDR1 and CDR2 sequences are ENHRY and SYGVKD. Germline trimming cut 8 bases from V and 2 bases from J; bases unmatched to any gene: 4. For the CDR3, the DNA is TGTGCCATCCGAAGCGGGGACACAGATACGCAGTATTTT. Its protein is CAIRSGDTDTQYF.

J is TRBJ2-5 and V is TRBV9, with D perhaps matching TRBD1 or TRBD2 (5 bases each). This CDR3 has 18 amino acids. Deletions cut 0 bases from V and 2 bases from J, with 20 bases between. Per the germline V gene, CDR1 is SGDLS and CDR2 is YYNGEE. The CDR3 here is CASSVGGTGTKQQETQYF. For the CDR3, the DNA is TGTGCCAGCAGCGTAGGAGGTACCGGGACCAAACAACAAGAGACCCAGTACTTC. Based on the CDR3 plus reference TRBV9 and TRBJ2-5, the full variable domain is DSGVTQTPKHLITATGQRVTLRCSPRSGDLSVYWYQQSLDQGLQFLIQYYNGEERAKGNILERFSAQQFPDLHSELNLSSLELGDSALYFCASSVGGTGTKQQETQYFGPGTRLLVL.

The rearrangement links TRBV5-6 to TRBJ2-5; the match to TRBD1 covers 8 bases. V lost 4 bases, J lost 5 bases, and 10 bases stayed unmatched. Germline loops: CDR1 SGHDT, CDR2 YYEEEE. The CDR3 has 15 amino acids. The CDR3 coding sequence is TGTGCCAGCAGCGAGCGCGGACAGGGTCGGGAGACCCAGTACTTC. This encodes CASSERGQGRETQYF.

The chain uses TRBV18 and TRBJ2-5; D ambiguous. Germline V gives CDR1 KGHSH, CDR2 LQKENI. The CDR3 is made up of 11 amino acids. V dropped 4 bases and J dropped 1 base, with 1 base sitting between them. The CDR3: CASSLQETQYF. CDR3 coding DNA: TGTGCCAGCTCACTCCAAGAGACCCAGTACTTC.

This clone was detected once. J is TRBJ1-5 and V is TRBV30; tentatively, D is TRBD1 (6 bases). V lost 2 bases and J 0 bases, leaving 14 bases between the germline ends. Germline V gene lookup returns CDR1 GTSNPN and CDR2 SVGIG (reference sequence). This CDR3 has 16 residues. Here the CDR3 reads CAWSSQDRLSNQPQHF. The CDR3 DNA sequence: TGTGCCTGGAGTTCCCAGGACAGACTTAGCAATCAGCCCCAGCATTTT.

CDR3 region: CASSFPGTSVETQYF. DNA for the CDR3: TGCGCCAGCAGCTTCCCTGGGACTAGCGTTGAGACCCAGTACTTC. This chain links TRBV5-1 with TRBJ2-5, with 10 bases lining up with TRBD2. Losses at the gene ends were 2 bases for V and 5 bases for J; bases not matched to a gene: 6. The length of the CDR3 is 15 residues. Germline CDR1 reads SGHRS; CDR2 reads YFSETQ.

This chain joins TRBV30 and TRBJ2-1, with TRBD1 matching 9 bases. This CDR3 has 14 residues. Germline CDR1 and CDR2: GTSNPN and SVGIG (reference sequence). The junction had 6 bases not matched to a gene; V was cut back by 2 bases and J by 7 bases. The CDR3 sequence is CAWSWGQGGNEQFF. CDR3 coding DNA: TGTGCCTGGAGTTGGGGACAGGGAGGGAATGAGCAGTTCTTC.

The genes are TRBV6-5 and TRBJ1-4; perhaps TRBD1 as D (5 bases). Deletions cut 10 bases from V and 0 bases from J, with 15 bases between. Germline V CDR1 and CDR2: MNHEY, SVGAGI. The CDR3 length is 15 residues. CDR3 loop: CATSIGGATNEKLFF. DNA for the CDR3: TGTGCCACCAGCATCGGGGGGGCAACTAATGAAAAACTGTTTTTT.

Turning to this clone: At one end the junction does not follow the germline gene, possibly because of a read error. The chain links TRBV4-2 to TRBJ1-1; weak D call: TRBD1 (5 bases). CDR3 size: 12 residues. Germline V gene sequence: CDR1 LGHNA, CDR2 YNFKEQ. DNA of the CDR3: TGTGCCAGCATGGGACCGGGCGCTGAAGCGATCTTT. This sequence encodes CASMGPGAEAIF.

The genes are TRBV5-4 and TRBJ1-2; a weak D match, TRBD1 (6 bases). V dropped 4 bases and J dropped 1 base, with 8 bases sitting between them. The V gene's germline CDR1 is SGHNT and CDR2 YYREEE (reference sequence). This CDR3 spans 13 amino acids. As DNA, the CDR3 is TGTGCCAGCAGCGTGGACAGTAACTATGGCTACACCTTC. Protein sequence: CASSVDSNYGYTF.

The rearrangement uses TRBV29-1 and TRBJ1-4; TRBD1 aligns across 8 bases. V lost 4 bases to trimming and J lost 1 base; unmatched junction nucleotides: 11. Germline CDR1 is SQVTM and CDR2 is ANQGSEA. This CDR3 has 17 residues. The CDR3: CSVGSRGPMGTNEKLFF. The CDR3 nucleotides read TGCAGCGTTGGGAGCAGGGGGCCAATGGGAACTAATGAAAAACTGTTTTTT.

The rearrangement joins TRBV7-9 to TRBJ1-6; 11 positions match TRBD1. The CDR3 consists of 15 residues. CDR1 SEHNR and CDR2 FQNEAQ come from the germline V gene (reference sequence). Losses at the gene ends were 5 bases for V and 10 bases for J; bases not matched to a gene: 7. The CDR3 region has the DNA TGTGCCAGCAGCCTGGATCGGACAGGGGGCTCACCCCTCCACTTT. Its translation is CASSLDRTGGSPLHF.

V usage is TRBV25-1 and J usage is TRBJ1-5, with D perhaps TRBD1 (6 bases). V lost 7 bases to trimming and J lost 0 bases, with 19 bases between them. CDR1 is MGHDK, CDR2 SYGVNS, per germline. The CDR3 consists of 17 residues. CDR3 sequence: CASIVRREGHSNQPQHF. The CDR3 DNA sequence: TGTGCCAGCATAGTCAGGAGAGAGGGACATAGCAATCAGCCCCAGCATTTT.